This T cell receptor (beta chain) was retrieved from a study of cytomegalovirus exposure and HLA in healthy donors. The CDR3 length is 13 residues. From germline, CDR1 is MNHEY and CDR2 SMNVEV (reference sequence). The germline V and J ends were trimmed by 8 bases and 2 bases, with 12 bases remaining between them. The PCR was carried out with 60 Vbeta primers and 13 Jbeta primers. Data came from immunoSEQ multiplex PCR; TCRdb stores just in-frame clones and leaves some out. The sample carries around 41,000 clones, roughly 51% recorded once. This TCR came from a man aged 60 to 75 in good health and CMV-seronegative. Sequenced material: PBMCs. This chain connects TRBV27 to TRBJ1-1; possibly TRBD1 for D (6 bases). Written as DNA, the CDR3 is TGTGCCAGCCAAACAGGGATAAACACTGAAGCTTTCTTT. Translation gives CASQTGINTEAFF.